The source of this T cell receptor beta chain is a study of blood T cell repertoires in COVID-19 (dated by TCRdb to about 2020). As for the study more broadly: Collaborator samples came from the United States, Italy and Spain and covered acute and convalescent phases of COVID-19. The repertoires were made available in a free public database intended to serve as a resource for research on the immune response to SARS-CoV-2. Where available, HLA class I and class II types were taken from metadata supplied by the sample provider and were not determined by assay-based typing. Samples were obtained from the ongoing ImmuneRACE study (first 160 participants) and from 1,200 or so subjects provided by 6 global collaborators. The prospective study material was composed of cDNA or gDNA derived from T cells, B-cell-depleted T cells, or PBMCs. Deeply sampled blood TCRbeta repertoires from subjects exposed to, actively infected with, or recovered from COVID-19 were included in the dataset. Sample metadata almost always included a de-identified subject ID, COVID-19 status, age in years and sex. On the study overall, not on this receptor specifically: How much clinical and demographic metadata was included differed by source and by participant, and the metadata was provided uncurated.

The CDR3 goes from the cysteine to the phenylalanine over 15 residues. Just CDR3 DNA is preserved here, 45 bases in frame from base 1. As encoded in the germline V gene, CDR1 is SQVTM while CDR2 is ANQGSEA. Relative to germline, V is 0 bases shorter and J is 5 bases shorter, with 16 bases between their ends. Whole blood was collected in K2EDTA tubes by collaborating institutions according to the institutions' own protocols. For TCRbeta analysis, collaborator samples were shipped as frozen whole blood, as isolated PBMCs, or as DNA extracted from either sample type. TCRbeta CDR3 regions were amplified from genomic DNA by means of the immunoSEQ Assay, a bias-controlled multiplex PCR. The study's processing was this. Within the assay, amplification of reference gene primers was used to estimate how many nucleated cells each sample contained. Sequence reads were collapsed and filtered to measure the absolute abundance of every unique TCRbeta CDR3 rearrangement. Productive Simpson clonality was computed per sample as the square root of Simpson's diversity index over productive rearrangements. Sourced from immuneACCESS, this table was stored by TCRdb with only in-frame sequences that have V and J called. A share of the clones is absent; for the studies checked, an unresolved V gene accounts for under half, and the remainder has no known explanation. V and J calls plus clone size are reproduced from that table; the DNA served to infer D and trimming. The sample table shows fewer than 85,000 clones, and less than 90% are seen once. The leading ten clones occupy 8.5% to 9.5% of the sample.

Remarks on this clone: Its antigen remains unidentified. No quality values exist for individual bases; no much larger clone is one base distant.

The receptor chain draws on TRBV29-1 and TRBJ2-5; the D gene is perhaps TRBD1, from 6 matching bases. This receptor was identified in a human donor in a cohort sampled during active COVID-19. The sequenced sample was peripheral blood. The nucleotides are TGCAGCGTTGAAGAGGGGCAGGGGACGGGGGAGACCCAGTACTTC. This sequence encodes CSVEEGQGTGETQYF.